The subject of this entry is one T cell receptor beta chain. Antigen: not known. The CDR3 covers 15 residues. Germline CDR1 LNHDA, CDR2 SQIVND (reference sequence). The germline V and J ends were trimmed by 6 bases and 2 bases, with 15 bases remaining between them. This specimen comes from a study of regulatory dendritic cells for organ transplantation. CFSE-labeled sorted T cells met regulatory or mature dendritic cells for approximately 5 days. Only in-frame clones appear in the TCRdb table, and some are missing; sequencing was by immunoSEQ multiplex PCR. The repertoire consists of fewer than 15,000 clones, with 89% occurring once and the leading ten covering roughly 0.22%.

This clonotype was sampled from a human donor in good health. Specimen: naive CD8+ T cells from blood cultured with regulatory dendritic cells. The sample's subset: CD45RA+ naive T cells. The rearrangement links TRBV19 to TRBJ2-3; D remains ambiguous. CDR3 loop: CASSTPMGFTDTQYF. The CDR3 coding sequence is TGTGCCAGTAGCACCCCGATGGGGTTCACAGATACGCAGTATTTT.